This TCR beta chain was sequenced for a study of cytomegalovirus exposure and HLA in healthy donors. Amplification used 60 Vbeta primers and 13 Jbeta primers. Assay: immunoSEQ multiplex PCR; the TCRdb copy retains only in-frame clones and omits some. Of 150,000 to 200,000 clones in the sample, 73% were seen once. With 7 bases clipped from V and 4 bases from J, the junction kept 16 bases outside the gene matches. The CDR3 spans 16 residues. Germline V gene data show CDR1 as SNHLY and CDR2 as FYNNEI. Sequencing input: PBMCs. The V and J genes are TRBV2 and TRBJ2-7; 7 positions match TRBD1. The receptor was isolated from a young woman in good health and CMV-seronegative. The CDR3 loop is CASTPGQRTVGYEQYF. CDR3 nucleotides: TGTGCCAGCACACCGGGACAGAGAACGGTAGGGTACGAGCAGTACTTC.